This TCR beta chain was identified in a study of shared clonotypes between healthy human individuals. The CDR3 extends over 15 amino acids. Germline CDR1 and CDR2: SGHTA and FQGNSA. After removal of 5 bases from V and 4 bases from J, the junction contained 9 bases not matched to a gene. TCRdb's table, derived via immunoSEQ multiplex PCR, lists solely in-frame clones and lacks some. The table has more than 2 million clones, 85% to 95% seen once. Source material: naive CD4+ T cells sorted from blood. The subset denotes: CD45RA+ positively selected. The sequence was obtained from a young man in good health. The chain is built from TRBV7-2 and TRBJ1-2; 8 bases line up with TRBD1. CDR3 in amino acids: CASSLLSGGSYGYTF. Here the CDR3 DNA reads TGTGCCAGCAGCCTCTTATCAGGGGGCAGCTATGGCTACACCTTC.